This T cell receptor beta chain was identified during a study of blood T cell repertoires in COVID-19. At the level of the study: PBMCs, B-cell-depleted T cells, or T cells were the source of the cDNA or gDNA that made up the material.

The table came from immunoSEQ multiplex PCR; TCRdb's copy has only in-frame clones and leaves some out. The sample contains 75,000 to 85,000 clones, 80% to 90% of which appear only once. Germline CDR1 SGDLS, CDR2 YYNGEE. This CDR3 comprises 14 residues. V was shortened by 4 bases and J by 6 bases, with 15 bases between the two germline ends. The chain employs TRBV9 and TRBJ2-3; D not resolved. Sequenced: peripheral blood. This clonotype was obtained from a human donor in a cohort sampled during active COVID-19. The CDR3 DNA sequence: TGTGCCAGCAGCCTTGGAACTATATTGGATACGCAGTATTTT. Translated: CASSLGTILDTQYF. The full variable domain, completed using reference TRBV9 and TRBJ2-3, is DSGVTQTPKHLITATGQRVTLRCSPRSGDLSVYWYQQSLDQGLQFLIQYYNGEERAKGNILERFSAQQFPDLHSELNLSSLELGDSALYFCASSLGTILDTQYFGPGTRLTVL.